Sequencing of this T cell receptor beta chain was carried out in a study of cytomegalovirus exposure and HLA in healthy donors. The assay was immunoSEQ multiplex PCR, and TCRdb's table has in-frame clones only and misses some. The table includes 100,000 to 150,000 clones, 89% detected once. Germline CDR1 is SGHDN and CDR2 is FVKESK. This CDR3 region has 16 residues. V dropped 4 bases and J dropped 8; count of bases not matched to a gene: 8. Sequences were obtained from PBMCs. The chain links TRBV14 to TRBJ1-6, with 10 bases lining up with TRBD1. The TCR was taken from a woman aged 18-29 years in good health and CMV-seronegative. CDR3 region: CASSRQPGQGYSPLHF. For the CDR3, the DNA is TGTGCCAGCAGCCGCCAACCGGGACAGGGGTATTCACCCCTCCACTTT. The full variable domain, its missing parts supplied by reference TRBV14 and TRBJ1-6, is EAGVTQFPSHSVIEKGQTVTLRCDPISGHDNLYWYRRVMGKEIKFLLHFVKESKQDESGMPNNRFLAERTGGTYSTLKVQPAELEDSGVYFCASSRQPGQGYSPLHFGNGTRLTVT.